Presented here are 8 T cell receptor beta chains from one specimen sequenced in a study of shared T cell receptors in the human thymus. Generated by immunoSEQ multiplex PCR, the TCRdb table keeps only in-frame clones and is missing some. The sample has about 660,000 clones; approximately 90% are singletons. In addition, the sample was reused for a study of human thymus T cells.

The source material was thymocytes. The receptors here all came from a boy under two years old with a congenital heart defect.

V and J are TRBV4-3 and TRBJ2-1; D perhaps matches TRBD2 (6 bases). The CDR3 loop spans 18 amino acids. Trimming cost V 1 base and J 0 bases, with 16 bases left between them. In germline, CDR1 is LGHNA, CDR2 YSLEER. The CDR3 region has the DNA TGCGCCAGCAGCCAAGCCCCCGGGAGTCGGAGCTCCTACAATGAGCAGTTCTTC. It encodes CASSQAPGSRSSYNEQFF.

The V and J genes are TRBV27 and TRBJ1-1, with D perhaps TRBD1 (6 bases). The V and J ends lost 6 bases and 3 bases respectively, with 17 bases between them. CDR3 length equals 15 residues. Germline-derived CDR1 and CDR2 are MNHEY and SMNVEV (reference sequence). This CDR3 reads CASSPRGGGYTEAFF. The CDR3 nucleotides read TGTGCCAGCAGCCCCCGGGGAGGGGGGTACACTGAAGCTTTCTTT.

The genes are TRBV4-2 and TRBJ2-1, with D perhaps matching TRBD1 (5 bases). This CDR3 is 19 amino acids long. The ends were cut back, 6 bases at V and 0 bases at J, with 24 bases in the middle. Germline V gene data show CDR1 as LGHNA and CDR2 as YNFKEQ. CDR3: CASSQKPGKGRSSYNEQFF. The CDR3 DNA is TGTGCCAGCAGTCAAAAACCAGGGAAGGGCCGAAGCTCCTACAATGAGCAGTTCTTC.

The table lists this clone with a few counts. V and J are TRBV28 and TRBJ2-1; TRBD2 matches at 13 bases. The ends lost 6 bases at V and 0 bases at J; junction bases unmatched: 5. Germline CDR1 is MDHEN and CDR2 is SYDVKM. This CDR3 contains 17 residues. For the CDR3, the DNA is TGTGCCAGCAGCTTAACTAGCGGGAGGGGCTCCTACAATGAGCAGTTCTTC. This sequence encodes CASSLTSGRGSYNEQFF. Looking up the rest from reference TRBV28 and TRBJ2-1 gives the full variable domain: DVKVTQSSRYLVKRTGEKVFLECVQDMDHENMFWYRQDPGLGLRLIYFSYDVKMKEKGDIPEGYSVSREKKERFSLILESASTNQTSMYLCASSLTSGRGSYNEQFFGPGTRLTVL.

The V and J genes are TRBV11-3 and TRBJ1-2; 8 nucleotides line up with TRBD1. Germline-derived CDR1 and CDR2 are SGHNT and YENEEA. V shed 4 bases and J 2 bases; nucleotides not matched to a gene: 3. This CDR3 comprises 14 residues. CDR3 bases: TGTGCCAGCAGCTCCCGACAGGGGAACTATGGCTACACCTTC. It encodes CASSSRQGNYGYTF.

This clone was recorded once. This chain connects TRBV4-3 to TRBJ1-4; no clear D gene. V shed 3 bases and J shed 0 bases, with 11 bases lying between them. Per germline, CDR1 LGHNA and CDR2 YSLEER. The CDR3 spans 16 residues. The DNA for the CDR3 is TGCGCCAGCAGCCACGCTACAGCCGCAACTAATGAAAAACTGTTTTTT. Translated, it gives CASSHATAATNEKLFF.

This clone was detected a few times. V is TRBV19 and J is TRBJ2-1; TRBD2 agrees at 9 bases. The CDR3 sequence is 15 residues long. Germline V gene sequence: CDR1 LNHDA, CDR2 SQIVND (reference sequence). V dropped 4 bases and J dropped 4; count of bases not matched to a gene: 5. The DNA of the CDR3 is TGTGCCAGTAGTACACTAGCGGGCCTGTACAATGAGCAGTTCTTC. Translation: CASSTLAGLYNEQFF.

The chain has TRBV10-2 and TRBJ2-4, with D possibly TRBD1 on 6 matching bases. The germline CDR1 and CDR2 sequences are WSHSY and SAAADI. Trimming removed 6 bases from V and 0 bases from J, with 15 bases in between. The CDR3 contains 16 residues. The CDR3 loop is CASRMDSPLAKNIQYF. The CDR3 DNA reads as TGCGCCAGCAGGATGGACAGCCCCCTAGCCAAAAACATTCAGTACTTC.